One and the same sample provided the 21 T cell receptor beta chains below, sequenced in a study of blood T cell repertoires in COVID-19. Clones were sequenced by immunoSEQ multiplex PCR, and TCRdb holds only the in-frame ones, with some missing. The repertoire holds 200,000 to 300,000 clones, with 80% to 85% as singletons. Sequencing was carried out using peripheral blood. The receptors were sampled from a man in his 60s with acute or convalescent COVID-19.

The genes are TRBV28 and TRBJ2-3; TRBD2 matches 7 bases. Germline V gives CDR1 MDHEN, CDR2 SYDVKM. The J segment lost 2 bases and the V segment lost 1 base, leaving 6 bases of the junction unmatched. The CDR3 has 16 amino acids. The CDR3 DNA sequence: TGTGCCAGCAGTTTATCACTAGCGAGCGCCACAGATACGCAGTATTTT. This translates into CASSLSLASATDTQYF.

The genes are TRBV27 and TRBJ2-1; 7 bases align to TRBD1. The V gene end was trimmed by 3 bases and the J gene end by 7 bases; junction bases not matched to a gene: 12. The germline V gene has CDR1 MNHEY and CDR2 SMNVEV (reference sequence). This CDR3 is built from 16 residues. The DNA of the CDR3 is TGTGCCAGCAGTTTCTCTACAGGGGATTTCTTTAATGAGCAGTTCTTC. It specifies CASSFSTGDFFNEQFF.

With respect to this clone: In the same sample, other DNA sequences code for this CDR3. The CDR3 DNA reads TGTGCCAGCAGCTTGGTAGGGGGTAGGAATGAGCAGTTCTTC. Protein: CASSLVGGRNEQFF. The J gene is TRBJ2-1, the V gene TRBV7-2; perhaps TRBD1 as D (6 bases). The CDR3 has 14 amino acids. V was trimmed by 3 bases and J by 7 bases, leaving 13 bases between them. Germline V gene sequence: CDR1 SGHTA, CDR2 FQGNSA.

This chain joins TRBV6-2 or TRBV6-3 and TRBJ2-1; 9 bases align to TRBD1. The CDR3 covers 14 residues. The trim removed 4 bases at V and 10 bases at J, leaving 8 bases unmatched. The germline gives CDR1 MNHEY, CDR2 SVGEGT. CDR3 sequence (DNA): TGTGCCAGCAGTTGGGGACAGGGCGTTCCAGAGCAGTTCTTC. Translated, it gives CASSWGQGVPEQFF.

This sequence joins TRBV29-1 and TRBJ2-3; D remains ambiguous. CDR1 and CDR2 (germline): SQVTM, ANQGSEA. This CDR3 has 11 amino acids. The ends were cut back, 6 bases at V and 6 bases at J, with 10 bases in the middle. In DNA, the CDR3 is TGCAGCGTCGAACCAGCGGATACGCAGTATTTT. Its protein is CSVEPADTQYF.

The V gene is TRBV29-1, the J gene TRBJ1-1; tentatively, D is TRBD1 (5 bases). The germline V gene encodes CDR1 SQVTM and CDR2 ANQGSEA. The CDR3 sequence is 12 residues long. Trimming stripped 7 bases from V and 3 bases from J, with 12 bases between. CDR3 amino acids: CSGARVHTEAFF. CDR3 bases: TGCAGCGGTGCCAGGGTACACACTGAAGCTTTCTTT.

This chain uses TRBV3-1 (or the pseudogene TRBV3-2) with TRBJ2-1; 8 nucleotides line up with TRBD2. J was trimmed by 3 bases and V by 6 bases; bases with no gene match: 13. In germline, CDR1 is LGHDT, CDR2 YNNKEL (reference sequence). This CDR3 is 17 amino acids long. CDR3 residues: CASSPRSGLGDYNEQFF. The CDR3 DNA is TGTGCCAGCAGTCCTCGGTCGGGACTAGGGGACTACAATGAGCAGTTCTTC.

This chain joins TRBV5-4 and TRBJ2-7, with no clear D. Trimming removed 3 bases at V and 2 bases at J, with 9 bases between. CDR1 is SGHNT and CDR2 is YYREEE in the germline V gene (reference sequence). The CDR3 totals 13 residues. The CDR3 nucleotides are TGTGCCAGCAGCTCTTGGCCCCCCTACGAGCAGTACTTC. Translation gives CASSSWPPYEQYF. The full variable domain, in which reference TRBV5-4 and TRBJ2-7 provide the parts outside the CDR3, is ETGVTQSPTHLIKTRGQQVTLRCSSQSGHNTVSWYQQALGQGPQFIFQYYREEENGRGNFPPRFSGLQFPNYSSELNVNALELDDSALYLCASSSWPPYEQYFGPGTRLTVT.

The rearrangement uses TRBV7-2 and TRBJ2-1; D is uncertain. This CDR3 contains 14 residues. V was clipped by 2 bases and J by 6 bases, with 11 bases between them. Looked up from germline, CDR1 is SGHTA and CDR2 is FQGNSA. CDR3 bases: TGTGCCAGCAGCTTATGGAGCGCGTTCAATGAGCAGTTCTTC. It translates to CASSLWSAFNEQFF.

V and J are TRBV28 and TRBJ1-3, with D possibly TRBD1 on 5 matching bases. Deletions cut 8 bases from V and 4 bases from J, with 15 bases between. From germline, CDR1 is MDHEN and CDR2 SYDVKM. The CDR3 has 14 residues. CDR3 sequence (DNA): TGTGCCAGCGGCCTACAGGCGTGGGGAAACACCATATATTTT. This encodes CASGLQAWGNTIYF.

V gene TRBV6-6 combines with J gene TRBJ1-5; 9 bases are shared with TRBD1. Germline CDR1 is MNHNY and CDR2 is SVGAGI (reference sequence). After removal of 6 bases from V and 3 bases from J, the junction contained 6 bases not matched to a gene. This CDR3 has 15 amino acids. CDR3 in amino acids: CASSLGQGLNQPQHF. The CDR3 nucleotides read TGTGCCAGCAGCTTGGGACAGGGCCTCAATCAGCCCCAGCATTTT.

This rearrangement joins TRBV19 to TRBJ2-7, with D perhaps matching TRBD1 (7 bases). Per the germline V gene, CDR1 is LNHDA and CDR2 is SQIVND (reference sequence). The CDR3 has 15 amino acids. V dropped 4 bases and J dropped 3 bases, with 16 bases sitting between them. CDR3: CASSNRGTADYEQYF. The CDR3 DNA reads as TGTGCCAGTAGTAACCGCGGGACAGCCGACTACGAGCAGTACTTC.

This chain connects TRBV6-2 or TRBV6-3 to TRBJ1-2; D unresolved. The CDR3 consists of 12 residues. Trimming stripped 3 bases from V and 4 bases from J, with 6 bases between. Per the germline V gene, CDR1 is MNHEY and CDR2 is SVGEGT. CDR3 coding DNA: TGTGCCAGCAGTTATTCCTCCTATGGCTACACCTTC. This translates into CASSYSSYGYTF.

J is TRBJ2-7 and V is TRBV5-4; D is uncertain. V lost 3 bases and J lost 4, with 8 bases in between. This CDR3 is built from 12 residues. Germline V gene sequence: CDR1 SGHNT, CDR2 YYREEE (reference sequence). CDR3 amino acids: CASSSAQYEQYF. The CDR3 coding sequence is TGTGCCAGCAGCTCCGCTCAGTACGAGCAGTACTTC.

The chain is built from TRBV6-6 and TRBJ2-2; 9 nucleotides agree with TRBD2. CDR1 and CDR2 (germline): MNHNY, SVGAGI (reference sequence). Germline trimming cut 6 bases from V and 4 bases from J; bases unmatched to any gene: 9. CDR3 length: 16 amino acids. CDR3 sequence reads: CASRTGTSSRTGELFF. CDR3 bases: TGTGCCAGCAGAACCGGGACTAGCAGCCGCACCGGGGAGCTGTTTTTT.

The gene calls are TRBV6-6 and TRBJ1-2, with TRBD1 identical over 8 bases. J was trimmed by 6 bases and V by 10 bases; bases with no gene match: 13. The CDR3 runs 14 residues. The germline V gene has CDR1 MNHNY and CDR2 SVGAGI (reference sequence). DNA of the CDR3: TGTGCCACCCGGGAACCGACAGGGGTTGATGGCTACACCTTC. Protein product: CATREPTGVDGYTF.

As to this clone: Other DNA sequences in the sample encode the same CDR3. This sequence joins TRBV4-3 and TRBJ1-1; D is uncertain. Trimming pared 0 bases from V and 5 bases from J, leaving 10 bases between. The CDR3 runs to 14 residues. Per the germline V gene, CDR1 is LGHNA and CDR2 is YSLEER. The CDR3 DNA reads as TGCGCCAGCAGCCAAGAAACCGGGAGTACTGAAGCTTTCTTT. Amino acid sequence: CASSQETGSTEAFF.

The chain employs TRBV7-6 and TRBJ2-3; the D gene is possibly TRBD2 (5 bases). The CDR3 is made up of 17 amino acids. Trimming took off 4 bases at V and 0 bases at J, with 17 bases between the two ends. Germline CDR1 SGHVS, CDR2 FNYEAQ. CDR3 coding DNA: TGTGCCAGCAGCTCCAACCCAACTAGTTTTAGCACAGATACGCAGTATTTT. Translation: CASSSNPTSFSTDTQYF.

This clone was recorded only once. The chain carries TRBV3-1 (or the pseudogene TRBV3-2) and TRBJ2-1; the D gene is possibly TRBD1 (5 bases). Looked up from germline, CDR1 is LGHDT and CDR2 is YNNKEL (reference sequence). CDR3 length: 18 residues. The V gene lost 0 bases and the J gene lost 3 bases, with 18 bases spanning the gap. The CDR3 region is CASSQDSGRTRVYNEQFF. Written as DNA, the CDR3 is TGTGCCAGCAGCCAAGATTCAGGTCGGACACGGGTCTACAATGAGCAGTTCTTC.

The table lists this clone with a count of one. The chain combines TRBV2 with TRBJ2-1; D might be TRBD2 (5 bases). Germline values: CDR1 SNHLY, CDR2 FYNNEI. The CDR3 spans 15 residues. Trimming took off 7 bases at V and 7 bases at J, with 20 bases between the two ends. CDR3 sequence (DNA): TGTGCCAGCATGCAGGAGGCAACTCGAGCAAATGAGCAGTTCTTC. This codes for CASMQEATRANEQFF.

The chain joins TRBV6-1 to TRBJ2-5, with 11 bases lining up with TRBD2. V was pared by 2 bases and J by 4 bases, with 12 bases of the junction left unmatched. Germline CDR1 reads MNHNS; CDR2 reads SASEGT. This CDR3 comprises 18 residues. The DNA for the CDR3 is TGTGCCAGCAGTGAATTGGGGACTAGCGGCCTAAGGGGAGAGACCCAGTACTTC. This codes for CASSELGTSGLRGETQYF.